Following are 9 T cell receptor beta chains from one sample sequenced in a study of shared clonotypes between healthy human individuals. TCRdb keeps only in-frame clones here, not all; method: immunoSEQ multiplex PCR. The sample yields over a million clones, approximately 78% seen once. The material sequenced was memory CD4+ T cells from PBMCs. As for subset: CD45RA-negative fraction. The source of these receptors is a man younger than 30 in good health. Some clones in this sample may be carry-over from other donors' samples.

Here the CDR3 reads CASSLGAGGDTQYF. In nucleotides, the CDR3 is TGTGCCAGCAGCTTAGGTGCAGGGGGGGATACGCAGTATTTT. V and J are TRBV7-9 and TRBJ2-3; TRBD1 is a possible D gene (7 bases). Trimming removed 1 base at V and 6 bases at J, with 11 bases between. The CDR3 consists of 14 residues. Per germline, CDR1 SEHNR and CDR2 FQNEAQ (reference sequence).

The chain has TRBV5-6 and TRBJ2-1, with 7 bases matching TRBD1. The trim removed 5 bases at V and 7 bases at J, leaving 6 bases unmatched. The germline gives CDR1 SGHDT, CDR2 YYEEEE. This CDR3 has 13 residues. CDR3 residues: CASRLRGWNEQFF. The CDR3 nucleotides read TGTGCCAGCAGGCTCAGGGGGTGGAATGAGCAGTTCTTC.

This clone was found a few times. V gene TRBV18 combines with J gene TRBJ1-1, with a possible D match to TRBD1 (5 bases). Germline CDR1 is KGHSH and CDR2 is LQKENI. The germline V and J ends were trimmed by 2 bases and 4 bases, with 8 bases remaining between them. CDR3 size: 13 residues. The CDR3 spells CASSPGAGTEAFF. The CDR3 region has the DNA TGTGCCAGCTCACCAGGGGCAGGCACTGAAGCTTTCTTT.

With regard to this clone: Within the sample, other DNA sequences also encode this same CDR3. The chain uses TRBV29-1 and TRBJ2-5; D not resolved. The CDR3 contains 10 residues. CDR1 is SQVTM, CDR2 ANQGSEA, per germline. V was clipped by 4 bases and J by 4 bases, with 4 bases between them. The CDR3: CSVGRETQYF. The DNA for the CDR3 is TGCAGCGTTGGTAGAGAGACCCAGTACTTC.

CDR3 DNA: TGTGCCAGCTCACCACCAGCCACCTATCGACTAGCGGCCTTCACAGATACGCAGTATTTT. Translating gives CASSPPATYRLAAFTDTQYF. V is TRBV18 and J is TRBJ2-3; TRBD2 aligns across 9 bases. Germline trimming cut 0 bases from V and 2 bases from J; bases unmatched to any gene: 15. This CDR3 is 20 amino acids long. In germline, CDR1 is KGHSH, CDR2 LQKENI.

V is TRBV25-1 and J is TRBJ1-1, with 8 bases fitting TRBD1. Germline V gene sequence: CDR1 MGHDK, CDR2 SYGVNS. V lost 6 bases, J lost 2 bases, and 5 bases stayed unmatched. The CDR3 spans 14 residues. CDR3 in amino acids: CASRSTGENTEAFF. Here the CDR3 DNA reads TGTGCCAGCAGATCGACAGGGGAAAACACTGAAGCTTTCTTT.

This sequence joins TRBV5-1 and TRBJ2-7; no firm D call. Trimming took off 0 bases at V and 0 bases at J, with 7 bases between the two ends. The CDR3 extends over 14 amino acids. Per the germline V gene, CDR1 is SGHRS and CDR2 is YFSETQ. Written as DNA, the CDR3 is TGCGCCAGCAGCTTGGGCCGGCGCTCCTACGAGCAGTACTTC. Translation gives CASSLGRRSYEQYF.

Written as DNA, the CDR3 is TGTGCCAGCAGCTTGTACTCCGGGACAGGATACTACGAGCAGTACTTC. It translates to CASSLYSGTGYYEQYF. J is TRBJ2-7 and V is TRBV5-8; TRBD1 agrees at 8 bases. V dropped 1 base and J dropped 3; count of bases not matched to a gene: 9. CDR3 length: 16 residues. The germline V gene has CDR1 SGHTS and CDR2 YDEGEE.

The CDR3 coding sequence is TGTGCCTGGAGTCGGTCCGGGTCCGGGGAGCTGTTTTTT. Its protein product is CAWSRSGSGELFF. V and J are TRBV30 and TRBJ2-2, with D unclear. The germline CDR1 and CDR2 sequences are GTSNPN and SVGIG (reference sequence). The length of the CDR3 is 13 residues. The V end lost 2 bases, the J end lost 6 bases, and 10 bases lay between the germline ends.